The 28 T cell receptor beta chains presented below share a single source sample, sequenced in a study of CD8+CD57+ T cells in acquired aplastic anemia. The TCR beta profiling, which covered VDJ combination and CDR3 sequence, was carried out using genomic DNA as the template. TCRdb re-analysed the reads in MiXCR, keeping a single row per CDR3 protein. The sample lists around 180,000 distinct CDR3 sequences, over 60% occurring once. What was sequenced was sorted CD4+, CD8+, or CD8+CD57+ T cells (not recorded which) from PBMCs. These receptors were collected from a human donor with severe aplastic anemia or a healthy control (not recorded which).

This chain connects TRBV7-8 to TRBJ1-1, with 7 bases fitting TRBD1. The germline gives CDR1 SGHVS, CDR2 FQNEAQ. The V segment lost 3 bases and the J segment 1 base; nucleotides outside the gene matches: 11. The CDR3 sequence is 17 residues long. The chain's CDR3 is CASSLKRGLGANTEAFF. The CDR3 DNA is TGTGCCAGCAGCTTGAAGAGGGGGCTGGGGGCGAACACTGAAGCTTTCTTT.

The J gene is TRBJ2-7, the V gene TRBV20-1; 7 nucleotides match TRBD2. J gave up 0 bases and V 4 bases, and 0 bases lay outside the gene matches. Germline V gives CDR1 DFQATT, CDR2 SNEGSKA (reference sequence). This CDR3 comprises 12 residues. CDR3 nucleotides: TGCAGTGCTAAGCGGGACTCCTACGAGCAGTACTTC. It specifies CSAKRDSYEQYF.

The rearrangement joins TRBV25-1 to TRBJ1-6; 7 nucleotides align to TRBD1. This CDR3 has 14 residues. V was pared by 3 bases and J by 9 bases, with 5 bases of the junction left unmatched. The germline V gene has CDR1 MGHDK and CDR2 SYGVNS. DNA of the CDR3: TGTGCCAGCAGTGACCTCCACAGGGGTTCACCCCTCCACTTT. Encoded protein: CASSDLHRGSPLHF.

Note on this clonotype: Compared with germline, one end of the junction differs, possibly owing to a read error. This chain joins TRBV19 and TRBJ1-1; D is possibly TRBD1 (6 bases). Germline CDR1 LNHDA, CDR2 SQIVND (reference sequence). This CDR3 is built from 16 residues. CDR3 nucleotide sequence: TGTGCCAGTAGAGGGGGATGGGCAGGGCGAGCCACTGAGGCTTTCTTT. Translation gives CASRGGWAGRATEAFF. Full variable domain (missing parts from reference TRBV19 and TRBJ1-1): DGGITQSPKYLFRKEGQNVTLSCEQNLNHDAMYWYRQDPGQGLRLIYYSQIVNDFQKGDIAEGYSVSREKKESFPLTVTSAQKNPTAFYLCASRGGWAGRATEAFFGQGTRLTVV.

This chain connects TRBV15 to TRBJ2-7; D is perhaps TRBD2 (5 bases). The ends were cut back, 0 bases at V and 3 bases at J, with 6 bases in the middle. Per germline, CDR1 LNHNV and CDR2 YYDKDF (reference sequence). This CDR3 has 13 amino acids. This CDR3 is CATSRDGNYEQYF. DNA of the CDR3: TGTGCCACCAGCAGAGACGGGAACTACGAGCAGTACTTC.

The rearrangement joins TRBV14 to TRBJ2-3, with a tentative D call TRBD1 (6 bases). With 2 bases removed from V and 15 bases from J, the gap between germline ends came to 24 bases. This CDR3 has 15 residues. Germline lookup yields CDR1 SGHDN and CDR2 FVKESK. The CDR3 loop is CASSQQPGSQGSKYF. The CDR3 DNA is TGTGCCAGCAGCCAACAGCCAGGGAGCCAGGGGAGTAAATATTTT.

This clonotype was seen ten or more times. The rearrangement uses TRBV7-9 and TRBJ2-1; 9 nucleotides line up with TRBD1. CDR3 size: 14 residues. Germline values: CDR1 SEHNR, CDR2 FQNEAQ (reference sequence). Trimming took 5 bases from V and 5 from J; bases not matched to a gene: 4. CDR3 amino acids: CASSPTGGNNEQFF. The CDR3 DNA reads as TGTGCCAGCAGCCCGACAGGGGGAAACAATGAGCAGTTCTTC.

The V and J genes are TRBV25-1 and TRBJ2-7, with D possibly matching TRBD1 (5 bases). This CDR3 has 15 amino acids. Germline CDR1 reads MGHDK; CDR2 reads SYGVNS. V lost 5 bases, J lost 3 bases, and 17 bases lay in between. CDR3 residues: CASSFEAGPNYEQYF. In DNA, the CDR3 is TGTGCCAGCAGTTTTGAGGCAGGGCCTAACTACGAGCAGTACTTC.

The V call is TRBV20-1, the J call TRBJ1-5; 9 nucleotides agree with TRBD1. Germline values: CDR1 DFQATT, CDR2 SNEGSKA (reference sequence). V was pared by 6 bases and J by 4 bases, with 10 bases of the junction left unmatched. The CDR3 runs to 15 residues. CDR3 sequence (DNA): TGCAGTGCCACTCGTCGAGGACAGGGGAATCAGCCCCAGCATTTT. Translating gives CSATRRGQGNQPQHF.

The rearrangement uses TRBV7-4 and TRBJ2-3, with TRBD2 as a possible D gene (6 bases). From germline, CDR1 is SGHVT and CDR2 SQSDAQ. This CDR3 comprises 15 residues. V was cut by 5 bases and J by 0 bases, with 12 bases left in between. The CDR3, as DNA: TGTGCCAGCAGCCCACAGGAGGGGAGCACAGATACGCAGTATTTT. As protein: CASSPQEGSTDTQYF. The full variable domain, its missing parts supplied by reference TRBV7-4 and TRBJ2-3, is GAGVSQSPRYKVAKRGRDVALRCDSISGHVTLYWYRQTLGQGSEVLTYSQSDAQRDKSGRPSGRFSAERPERSVSTLKIQRTEQGDSAVYLCASSPQEGSTDTQYFGPGTRLTVL.

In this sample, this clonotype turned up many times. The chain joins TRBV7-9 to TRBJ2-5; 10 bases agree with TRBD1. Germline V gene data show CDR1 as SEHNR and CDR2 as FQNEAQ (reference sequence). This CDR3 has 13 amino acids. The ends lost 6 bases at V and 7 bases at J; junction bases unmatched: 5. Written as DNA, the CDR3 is TGTGCCAGCAGGCCCCGGGACAGGGGGACCCAGTACTTC. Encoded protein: CASRPRDRGTQYF. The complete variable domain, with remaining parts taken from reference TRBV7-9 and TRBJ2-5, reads DTGVSQNPRHKITKRGQNVTFRCDPISEHNRLYWYRQTLGQGPEFLTYFQNEAQLEKSRLLSDRFSAERPKGSFSTLEIQRTEQGDSAMYLCASRPRDRGTQYFGPGTRLLVL.

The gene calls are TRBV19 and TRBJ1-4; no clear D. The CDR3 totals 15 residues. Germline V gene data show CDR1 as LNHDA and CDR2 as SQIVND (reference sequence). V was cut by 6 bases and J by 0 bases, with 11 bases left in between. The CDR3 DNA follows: TGTGCCAGTAGGATGGCAGGCTCAACTAATGAAAAACTGTTTTTT. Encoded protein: CASRMAGSTNEKLFF.

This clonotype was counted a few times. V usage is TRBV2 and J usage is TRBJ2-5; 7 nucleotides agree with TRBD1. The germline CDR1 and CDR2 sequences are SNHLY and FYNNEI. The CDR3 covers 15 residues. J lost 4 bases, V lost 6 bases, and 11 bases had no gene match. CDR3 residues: CASRGDRVIGETQYF. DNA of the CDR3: TGTGCCAGCAGAGGCGACAGGGTGATAGGAGAGACCCAGTACTTC.

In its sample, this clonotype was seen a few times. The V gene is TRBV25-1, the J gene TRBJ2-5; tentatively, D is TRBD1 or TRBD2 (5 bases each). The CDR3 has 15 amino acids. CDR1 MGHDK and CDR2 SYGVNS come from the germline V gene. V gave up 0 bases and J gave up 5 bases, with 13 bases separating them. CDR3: CASSEYRGAEETQYF. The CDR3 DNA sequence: TGTGCCAGCAGTGAATATAGAGGGGCGGAGGAGACCCAGTACTTC.

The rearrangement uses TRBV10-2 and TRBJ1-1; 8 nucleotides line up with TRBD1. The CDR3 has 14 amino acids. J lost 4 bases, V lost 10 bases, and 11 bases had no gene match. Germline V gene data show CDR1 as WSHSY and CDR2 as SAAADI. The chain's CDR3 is CATREQGEVTEAFF. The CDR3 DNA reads TGCGCCACCAGGGAACAGGGGGAGGTCACTGAAGCTTTCTTT.

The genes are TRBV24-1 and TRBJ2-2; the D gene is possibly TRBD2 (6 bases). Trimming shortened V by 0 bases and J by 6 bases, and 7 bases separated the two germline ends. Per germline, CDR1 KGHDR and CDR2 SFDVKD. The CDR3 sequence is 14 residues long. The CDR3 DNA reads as TGTGCCACCAGTGATTTGCCGGGGGCCGGGGAGCTGTTTTTT. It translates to CATSDLPGAGELFF.

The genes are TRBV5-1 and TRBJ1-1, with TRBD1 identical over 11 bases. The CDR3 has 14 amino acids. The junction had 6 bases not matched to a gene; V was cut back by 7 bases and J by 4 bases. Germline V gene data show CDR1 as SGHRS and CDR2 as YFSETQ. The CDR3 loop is CASGWTGGFTEAFF. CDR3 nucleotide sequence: TGCGCCAGCGGGTGGACAGGGGGCTTCACTGAAGCTTTCTTT.

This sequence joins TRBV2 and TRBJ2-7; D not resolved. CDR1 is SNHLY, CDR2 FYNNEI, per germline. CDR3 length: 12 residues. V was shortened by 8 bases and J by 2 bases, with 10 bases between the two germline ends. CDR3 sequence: CASGLQTYEQYF. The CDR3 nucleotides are TGTGCCAGCGGGTTACAAACCTACGAGCAGTACTTC.

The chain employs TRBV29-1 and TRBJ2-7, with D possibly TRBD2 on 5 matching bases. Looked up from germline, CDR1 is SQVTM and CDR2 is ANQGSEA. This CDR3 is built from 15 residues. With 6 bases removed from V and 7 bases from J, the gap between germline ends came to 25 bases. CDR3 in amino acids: CSVIPLRGHMQEQYF. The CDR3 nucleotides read TGCAGCGTGATTCCCCTTCGGGGTCATATGCAGGAGCAGTACTTC.

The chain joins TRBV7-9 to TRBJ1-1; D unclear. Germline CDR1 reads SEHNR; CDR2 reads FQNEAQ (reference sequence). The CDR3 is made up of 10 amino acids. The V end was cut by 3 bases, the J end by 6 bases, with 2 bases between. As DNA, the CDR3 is TGTGCCAGCAGCTTTGCTGAAGCTTTCTTT. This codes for CASSFAEAFF.

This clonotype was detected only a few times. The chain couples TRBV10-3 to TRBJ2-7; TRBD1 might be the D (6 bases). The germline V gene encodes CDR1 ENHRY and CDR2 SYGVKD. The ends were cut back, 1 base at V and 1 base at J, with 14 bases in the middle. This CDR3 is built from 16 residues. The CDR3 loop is CAISELDRSSSYEQYF. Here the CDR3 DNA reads TGTGCCATCAGTGAGTTAGACAGGTCTTCATCCTACGAGCAGTACTTC.

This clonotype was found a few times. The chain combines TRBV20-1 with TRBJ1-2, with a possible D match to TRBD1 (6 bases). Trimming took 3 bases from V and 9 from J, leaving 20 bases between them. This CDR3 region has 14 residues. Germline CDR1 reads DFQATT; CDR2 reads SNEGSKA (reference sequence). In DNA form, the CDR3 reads TGCAGTGCTAGCCTCTCTGGGGGCAGGGCGCGCTACACCTTC. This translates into CSASLSGGRARYTF.

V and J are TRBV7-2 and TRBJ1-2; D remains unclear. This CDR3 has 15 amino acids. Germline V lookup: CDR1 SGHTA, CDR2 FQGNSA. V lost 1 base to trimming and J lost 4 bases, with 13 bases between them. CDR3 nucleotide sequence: TGTGCCAGCAGCTTAGATTCCGGGTATGGCTATGGCTACACCTTC. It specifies CASSLDSGYGYGYTF.

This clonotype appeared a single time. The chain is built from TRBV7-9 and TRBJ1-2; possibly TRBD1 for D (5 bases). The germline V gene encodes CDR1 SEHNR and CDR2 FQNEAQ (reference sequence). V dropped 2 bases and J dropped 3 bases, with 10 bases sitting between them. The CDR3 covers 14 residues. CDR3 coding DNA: TGTGCCAGCAGCTTATCTCAAGGGGACTATGGCTACACCTTC. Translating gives CASSLSQGDYGYTF.

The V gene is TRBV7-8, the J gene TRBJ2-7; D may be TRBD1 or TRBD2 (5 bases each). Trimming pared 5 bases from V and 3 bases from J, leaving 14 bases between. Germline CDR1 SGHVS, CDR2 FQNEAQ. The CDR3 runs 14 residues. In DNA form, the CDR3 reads TGTGCCAGCAGCCCTAGGGACGGACACTACGAGCAGTACTTC. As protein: CASSPRDGHYEQYF.

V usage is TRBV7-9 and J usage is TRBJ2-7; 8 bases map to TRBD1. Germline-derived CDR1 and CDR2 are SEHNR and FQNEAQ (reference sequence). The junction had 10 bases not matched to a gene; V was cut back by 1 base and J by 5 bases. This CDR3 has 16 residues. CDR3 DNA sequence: TGTGCCAGCAGCTTAGTCCCCGGACAGGGTAGCGACGAGCAGTACTTC. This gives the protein CASSLVPGQGSDEQYF.

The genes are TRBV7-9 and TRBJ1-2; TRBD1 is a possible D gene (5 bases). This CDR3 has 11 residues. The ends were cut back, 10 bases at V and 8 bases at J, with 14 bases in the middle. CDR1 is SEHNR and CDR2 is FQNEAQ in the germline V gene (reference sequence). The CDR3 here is CATKYGDGYTF. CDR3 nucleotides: TGTGCCACCAAGTACGGGGACGGCTACACCTTC.

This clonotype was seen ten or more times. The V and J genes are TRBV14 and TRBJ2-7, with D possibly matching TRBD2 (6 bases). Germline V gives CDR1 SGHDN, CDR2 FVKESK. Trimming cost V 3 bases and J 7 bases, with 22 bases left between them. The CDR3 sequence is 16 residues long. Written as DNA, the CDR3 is TGTGCCAGCAGCCACTCTGAGGAGGGTCTCCTTTTGGAGCAGTACTTC. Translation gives CASSHSEEGLLLEQYF. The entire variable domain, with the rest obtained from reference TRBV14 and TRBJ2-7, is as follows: EAGVTQFPSHSVIEKGQTVTLRCDPISGHDNLYWYRRVMGKEIKFLLHFVKESKQDESGMPNNRFLAERTGGTYSTLKVQPAELEDSGVYFCASSHSEEGLLLEQYFGPGTRLTVT.